A single sample is the source of the 32 T cell receptor beta chains below, sequenced in a study of blood T cells in healthy people across ages (dated by TCRdb to between 2015 and 2016). The receptor library was made with 5' RACE. The run used an Illumina HiSeq 2500. A second 7 to 11 cycle PCR used a sample-barcoded 5' primer and a J-beta primer mix. TCRdb's own reprocessing of the public reads used fastp at Q25 and MiXCR and kept productive beta chains. Identical CDR3 proteins give one entry, which carries the most common genes and DNA. This sample gives approximately 810,000 distinct CDR3 sequences in total; roughly 35% of them show up just once. Of the sample, 10% to 15% is held by the ten largest clones. Sequencing was done on a sample of blood. The origin of the receptors is a man aged 18 to 30 in good health.

The chain recombines TRBV20-1 with TRBJ2-3, with 12 bases aligning to TRBD2. With V trimmed by 8 bases and J by 0 bases, 15 bases remained unmatched. Germline V lookup: CDR1 DFQATT, CDR2 SNEGSKA (reference sequence). The CDR3 contains 18 residues. This chain's CDR3 is CSTSPPRTSGESTDTQYF. CDR3 DNA sequence: TGCAGTACTTCCCCCCCGCGGACTAGCGGGGAGAGCACAGATACGCAGTATTTT.

This clonotype was recorded a few times. The V gene is TRBV30, the J gene TRBJ1-2; D is unclear. V was cut by 4 bases and J by 3 bases, with 12 bases left in between. The V gene's germline CDR1 is GTSNPN and CDR2 SVGIG (reference sequence). The CDR3 contains 13 residues. CDR3 DNA: TGTGCCTGGACCGACTGGGCAGACTATGGCTACACCTTC. Residues: CAWTDWADYGYTF.

J is TRBJ2-1 and V is TRBV10-3; 7 bases agree with TRBD1. The germline gives CDR1 ENHRY, CDR2 SYGVKD. V lost 3 bases and J lost 7; bases outside the gene matches: 9. CDR3 length equals 15 residues. CDR3 amino acids: CAISDFRDSLNEQFF. CDR3 bases: TGTGCCATCAGTGACTTTCGGGACAGCCTGAATGAGCAGTTCTTC.

The DNA of the CDR3 is TGTGCCAGCGATCTGGTAGCCTTTTCTGGGGCCAACGTCCTGACTTTC. It encodes CASDLVAFSGANVLTF. V gene TRBV6-1 combines with J gene TRBJ2-6; D ambiguous. Per germline, CDR1 MNHNS and CDR2 SASEGT. The CDR3 spans 16 residues. V was trimmed by 8 bases and J by 1 base, leaving 15 bases between them.

The gene calls are TRBV6-2 or TRBV6-3 and TRBJ1-4, with unresolved D. Trimming shortened V by 5 bases and J by 3 bases, and 7 bases separated the two germline ends. This CDR3 region has 13 residues. Germline lookup yields CDR1 MNHEY and CDR2 SVGEGT. CDR3 sequence: CASSGSPNEKLFF. The DNA for the CDR3 is TGTGCCAGCAGTGGGAGCCCTAATGAAAAACTGTTTTTT.

This clonotype was seen only a few times. The V call is TRBV7-9, the J call TRBJ1-2; 7 bases match TRBD1. Germline CDR1 SEHNR, CDR2 FQNEAQ (reference sequence). There are 14 residues in the CDR3. V shed 5 bases and J 5 bases; nucleotides not matched to a gene: 8. The CDR3 region has the DNA TGTGCCAGCAGCCGGGGACAGCTAACTTATGGCTACACCTTC. Translating gives CASSRGQLTYGYTF.

About this clonotype: Germline and junction disagree at one end, which may indicate a read error. J is TRBJ2-1 and V is TRBV7-8, with D unresolved. Germline CDR1 is SGHVS and CDR2 is FQNEAQ. This CDR3 has 13 residues. Here the CDR3 reads CTSKPPGFNEQFF. The CDR3 DNA reads TGTACCAGCAAGCCCCCTGGCTTCAATGAGCAGTTCTTC.

The chain combines TRBV5-5 with TRBJ1-2; D call uncertain. Trimming pared 5 bases from V and 0 bases from J, leaving 11 bases between. This CDR3 has 14 residues. Per the germline V gene, CDR1 is SGHKS and CDR2 is YYEKEE (reference sequence). This chain's CDR3 is CASRPTAANYGYTF. The CDR3 DNA reads TGTGCCAGCAGACCGACGGCTGCTAACTATGGCTACACCTTC.

V gene TRBV20-1 combines with J gene TRBJ2-3; TRBD2 matches at 7 bases. Trimming removed 2 bases from V and 3 bases from J; junction bases left unmatched: 8. CDR3 length: 15 amino acids. Germline V gene data show CDR1 as DFQATT and CDR2 as SNEGSKA (reference sequence). The CDR3 nucleotides are TGCAGTGCTAGACGGGCTAGCGGTTTAACAGATACGCAGTATTTT. It specifies CSARRASGLTDTQYF.

The rearrangement uses TRBV9 and TRBJ2-7, with a weak D call TRBD2 (6 bases). This CDR3 has 15 amino acids. Germline values: CDR1 SGDLS, CDR2 YYNGEE. Trimming removed 3 bases at V and 7 bases at J, with 20 bases between. CDR3 nucleotide sequence: TGTGCCAGCAGCGACTCGGGGGAGACTTTCGATGAGCAGTACTTC. Amino acid sequence: CASSDSGETFDEQYF.

This clonotype was observed a few times. This CDR3 reads CASSAGHPTGTGELFF. The CDR3 DNA reads as TGTGCCAGCAGCGCCGGACACCCAACAGGGACCGGGGAGCTGTTTTTT. The chain is built from TRBV9 and TRBJ2-2, with D maybe TRBD1 (6 bases). CDR3 length equals 16 residues. V lost 3 bases and J 5 bases, leaving 17 bases between the germline ends. Germline V gene sequence: CDR1 SGDLS, CDR2 YYNGEE.

A word on this clonotype: A junction boundary mismatches the germline segment, possibly from a read error. The chain carries TRBV13 and TRBJ2-3, with 7 nucleotides matching TRBD2. Germline CDR1 PRHDT, CDR2 FYEKMQ (reference sequence). The CDR3 spans 15 residues. CDR3 in DNA: TGTGCCAGCGGCTTAGCAGCGGGGAGGACAGATACGCAGTATTTT. This sequence encodes CASGLAAGRTDTQYF.

This clonotype appeared many times. The J gene is TRBJ2-1, the V gene TRBV5-1; D is uncertain. Germline V gene sequence: CDR1 SGHRS, CDR2 YFSETQ. V lost 1 base, J lost 14 bases, and 19 bases lay in between. CDR3 length: 14 amino acids. The CDR3 nucleotides read TGCGCCAGCAGCTTGCTCGTCGCAACATGGGAAAAGTTCTTC. Encoded protein: CASSLLVATWEKFF.

The chain has TRBV15 and TRBJ2-7; 10 bases line up with TRBD2. With V trimmed by 1 base and J by 3 bases, 3 bases remained unmatched. The CDR3 spans 15 residues. Germline CDR1 and CDR2: LNHNV and YYDKDF (reference sequence). The CDR3 spells CATSRALAGVYEQYF. In nucleotides, the CDR3 is TGTGCCACCAGCAGAGCTCTAGCGGGGGTCTACGAGCAGTACTTC.

Note on this clonotype: A clone one base away is much larger, so this may be a read error. The rearrangement joins TRBV20-1 to TRBJ2-3; TRBD2 might be the D (6 bases). With 6 bases removed from V and 0 bases from J, the gap between germline ends came to 16 bases. Germline assignment: CDR1 DFQATT and CDR2 SNEGSKA (reference sequence). This CDR3 is built from 15 residues. CDR3: CSAPQLGRSTDTQYF. CDR3 bases: TGCAGTGCCCCCCAACTAGGGAGGAGCACAGATACGCAGTATTTT.

This clonotype showed up many times. The rearrangement joins TRBV29-1 to TRBJ2-7; TRBD1 might be the D (5 bases). The CDR3 runs 13 residues. In germline, CDR1 is SQVTM, CDR2 ANQGSEA. Trimming pared 4 bases from V and 3 bases from J, leaving 13 bases between. Here the CDR3 DNA reads TGCAGCGTTGTACAGGATGTTGGCTACGAGCAGTACTTC. Its translation is CSVVQDVGYEQYF.

The V call is TRBV7-2, the J call TRBJ1-1; 10 nucleotides match TRBD1. V dropped 5 bases and J dropped 3; count of bases not matched to a gene: 12. This CDR3 is built from 17 residues. Per germline, CDR1 SGHTA and CDR2 FQGNSA. The CDR3 coding sequence is TGTGCCAGCAGCCAAAGGGGATGGACAGGGGGTCACACTGAAGCTTTCTTT. Its protein is CASSQRGWTGGHTEAFF.

The sample holds a few counts of this clonotype. The chain employs TRBV4-3 and TRBJ1-1; TRBD1 matches at 8 bases. Germline V lookup: CDR1 LGHNA, CDR2 YSLEER. The V and J ends lost 0 bases and 4 bases, in that order; junction bases with no gene match: 13. This CDR3 has 18 amino acids. The CDR3 nucleotides are TGCGCCAGCAGCCAAGAGGTGACCAGGACAGGGCTAATCACTGAAGCTTTCTTT. Translating it yields CASSQEVTRTGLITEAFF.

This clonotype was seen more than once but under ten times. This rearrangement joins TRBV7-9 to TRBJ2-2, with TRBD1 as a possible D gene (7 bases). V lost 6 bases, J lost 7 bases, and 27 bases lay in between. CDR3 length equals 18 residues. CDR1 and CDR2 from the germline V gene are SEHNR and FQNEAQ (reference sequence). The CDR3 loop is CASRPLNTRRGLGGELFF. The CDR3 DNA follows: TGTGCCAGCAGACCCCTTAACACGAGGAGGGGGCTCGGCGGGGAGCTGTTTTTT.

This clonotype has only a few counts. DNA for the CDR3: TGTGCCAGCAGTTATGGGACCTTCTACGAGCAGTACTTC. It codes for CASSYGTFYEQYF. The chain couples TRBV6-2 or TRBV6-3 to TRBJ2-7; either TRBD1 or TRBD2 may fit D (5 bases each). Per germline, CDR1 MNHEY and CDR2 SVGEGT. The CDR3 runs to 13 residues. Trimming shortened V by 3 bases and J by 3 bases, and 9 bases separated the two germline ends.

This clonotype was counted ten times or more. The V call is TRBV5-1, the J call TRBJ2-3; D possibly matches TRBD1 or TRBD2 (6 bases each). The length of the CDR3 is 15 residues. The germline gives CDR1 SGHRS, CDR2 YFSETQ. Trimming took off 4 bases at V and 0 bases at J, with 12 bases between the two ends. CDR3 amino acids: CASSPGGGSTDTQYF. CDR3 nucleotide sequence: TGCGCCAGCAGCCCCGGAGGGGGGAGCACAGATACGCAGTATTTT.

This clonotype occurred once. The rearrangement uses TRBV2 and TRBJ2-3; tentative D call: TRBD1 (6 bases). This CDR3 region has 16 residues. V was trimmed by 9 bases and J by 1 base, leaving 20 bases between them. Germline loops: CDR1 SNHLY, CDR2 FYNNEI. CDR3 residues: CASRDTQGHRTDTQYF. CDR3 in DNA: TGTGCCAGTCGGGACACACAGGGACATCGCACAGATACGCAGTATTTT.

This clonotype was seen repeatedly, ten times or more. The rearrangement joins TRBV12-3 or TRBV12-4 to TRBJ2-7; tentative D call: TRBD2 (5 bases). The CDR3 has 15 residues. V was shortened by 6 bases and J by 0 bases, with 15 bases between the two germline ends. CDR3 coding DNA: TGTGCCAGCAGCCTTCCGAGGGTCAGCTCCTACGAGCAGTACTTC. Residues: CASSLPRVSSYEQYF.

The J gene is TRBJ2-2, the V gene TRBV6-5, with TRBD1 as a possible D gene (6 bases). V lost 5 bases and J 3 bases, leaving 13 bases between the germline ends. The CDR3 consists of 15 residues. Germline V CDR1 and CDR2: MNHEY, SVGAGI. The CDR3 bases are TGTGCCAGCAGTGAGACAGGATGGGACACCGGGGAGCTGTTTTTT. This sequence encodes CASSETGWDTGELFF.

This clonotype was observed many times. The chain links TRBV15 to TRBJ2-1; D gene uncertain. V shed 0 bases and J shed 1 base, with 13 bases lying between them. This CDR3 has 17 residues. The germline V gene encodes CDR1 LNHNV and CDR2 YYDKDF (reference sequence). In DNA form, the CDR3 reads TGTGCCACCAGCAGAGATCTACTTGGCGGTTCCTACAATGAGCAGTTCTTC. Protein: CATSRDLLGGSYNEQFF.

The chain uses TRBV12-3 or TRBV12-4 and TRBJ1-6, with TRBD1 matching over 7 bases. The CDR3 sequence is 16 residues long. The V gene end was trimmed by 5 bases and the J gene end by 0 bases; junction bases not matched to a gene: 4. CDR3 sequence: CASSDRDFSYNSPLHF. The DNA for the CDR3 is TGTGCCAGCAGTGACAGGGATTTCTCCTATAATTCACCCCTCCACTTT.

V usage is TRBV6-5 and J usage is TRBJ1-5; the D gene is possibly TRBD1 (5 bases). Per germline, CDR1 MNHEY and CDR2 SVGAGI. The CDR3 extends over 14 amino acids. The ends were cut back, 6 bases at V and 9 bases at J, with 18 bases in the middle. The CDR3 region is CASRPGTGTWPQHF. CDR3 DNA sequence: TGTGCCAGCAGGCCCGGGACGGGGACGTGGCCCCAGCATTTT.

This chain links TRBV12-3 or TRBV12-4 with TRBJ2-4; D possibly matches TRBD1 or TRBD2 (6 bases each). The length of the CDR3 is 22 residues. Trimming took 4 bases from V and 1 from J, leaving 32 bases between them. CDR3 DNA sequence: TGTGCCAGCAGTTCCTCCACTAGCTCCCTGGGACATAACTTCGGGGCCAAAAACATTCAGTACTTC. Its protein is CASSSSTSSLGHNFGAKNIQYF.

This clonotype was seen many times. The chain employs TRBV2 and TRBJ2-1; TRBD2 matches at 7 bases. Germline V gene lookup returns CDR1 SNHLY and CDR2 FYNNEI. The CDR3 runs to 12 residues. Trimming took 7 bases from V and 10 from J; bases not matched to a gene: 7. CDR3 amino acids: CASMTGGREQFF. The CDR3 DNA reads TGTGCCAGCATGACGGGCGGGAGAGAGCAGTTCTTC.

The chain joins TRBV29-1 to TRBJ2-7; 8 bases line up with TRBD1. The length of the CDR3 is 13 residues. After removal of 5 bases from V and 4 bases from J, the junction contained 7 bases not matched to a gene. CDR1 and CDR2 (germline): SQVTM, ANQGSEA. The CDR3 here is CSVIGTGSYEQYF. The CDR3 DNA sequence: TGCAGCGTTATCGGGACAGGCAGTTACGAGCAGTACTTC.

This clonotype occurred a few times. CDR3 residues: CASSKTSGDGGEQYF. The CDR3 nucleotides read TGTGCCAGCAGTAAGACTAGCGGGGATGGGGGCGAGCAGTACTTC. The V gene is TRBV12-3 or TRBV12-4, the J gene TRBJ2-7, with 11 bases fitting TRBD2. V gave up 5 bases and J gave up 6 bases; unmatched junction bases: 9. The CDR3 consists of 15 residues.

This clonotype was seen at least ten times. This sequence joins TRBV12-5 and TRBJ2-1, with 12 bases identical to TRBD2. The CDR3 is 15 residues long. Germline CDR1 reads LGHNT; CDR2 reads FRNRAP. V was pared by 7 bases and J by 4 bases, with 5 bases of the junction left unmatched. CDR3 DNA sequence: TGTGCTAGTGCCCCGACTAGCGGGGGATACAATGAGCAGTTCTTC. Its protein product is CASAPTSGGYNEQFF.